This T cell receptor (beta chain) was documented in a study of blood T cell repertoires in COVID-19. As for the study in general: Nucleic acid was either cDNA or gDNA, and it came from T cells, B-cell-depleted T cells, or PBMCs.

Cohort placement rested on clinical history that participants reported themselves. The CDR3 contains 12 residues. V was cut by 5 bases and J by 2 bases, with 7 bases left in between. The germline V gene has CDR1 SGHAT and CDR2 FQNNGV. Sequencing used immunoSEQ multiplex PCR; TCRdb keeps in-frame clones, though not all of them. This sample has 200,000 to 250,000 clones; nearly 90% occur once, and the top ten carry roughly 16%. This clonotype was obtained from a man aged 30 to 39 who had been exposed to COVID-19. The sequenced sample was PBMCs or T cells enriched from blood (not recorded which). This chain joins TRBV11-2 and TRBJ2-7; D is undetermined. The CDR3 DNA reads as TGTGCCAGCAGCCCAAGCCCCTACGAGCAGTACTTC. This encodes CASSPSPYEQYF.